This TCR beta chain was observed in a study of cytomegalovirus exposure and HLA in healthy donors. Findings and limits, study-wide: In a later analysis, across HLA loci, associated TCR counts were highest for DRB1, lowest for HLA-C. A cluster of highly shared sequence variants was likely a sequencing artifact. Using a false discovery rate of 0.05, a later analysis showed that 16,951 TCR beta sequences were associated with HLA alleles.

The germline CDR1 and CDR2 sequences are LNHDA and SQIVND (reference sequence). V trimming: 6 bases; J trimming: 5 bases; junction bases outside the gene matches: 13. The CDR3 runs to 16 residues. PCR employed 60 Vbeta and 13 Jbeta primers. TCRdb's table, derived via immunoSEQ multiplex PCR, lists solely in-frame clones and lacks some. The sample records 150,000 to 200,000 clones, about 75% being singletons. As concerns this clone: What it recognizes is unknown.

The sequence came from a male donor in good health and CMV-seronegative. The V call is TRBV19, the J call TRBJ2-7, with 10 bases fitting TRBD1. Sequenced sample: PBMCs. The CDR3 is CASSTLPGQGQHEQYF. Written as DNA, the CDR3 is TGTGCCAGTAGCACTCTCCCGGGACAGGGGCAGCACGAGCAGTACTTC.